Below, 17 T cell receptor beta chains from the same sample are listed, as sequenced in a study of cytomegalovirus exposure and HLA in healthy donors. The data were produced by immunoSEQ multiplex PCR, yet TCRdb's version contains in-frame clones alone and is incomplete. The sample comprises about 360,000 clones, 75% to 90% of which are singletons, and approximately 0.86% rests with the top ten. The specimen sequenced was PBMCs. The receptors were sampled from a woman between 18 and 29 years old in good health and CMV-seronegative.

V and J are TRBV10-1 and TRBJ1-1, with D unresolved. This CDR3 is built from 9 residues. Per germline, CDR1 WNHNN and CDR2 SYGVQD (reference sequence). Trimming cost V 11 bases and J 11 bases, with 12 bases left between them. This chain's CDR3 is CAPYAGAFF. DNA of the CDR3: TGCGCCCCCTATGCGGGGGCTTTCTTT.

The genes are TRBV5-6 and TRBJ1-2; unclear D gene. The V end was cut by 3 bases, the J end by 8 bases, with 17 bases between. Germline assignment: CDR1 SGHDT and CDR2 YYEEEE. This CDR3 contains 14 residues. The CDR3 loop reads CASSSLGPRAGYTF. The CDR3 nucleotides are TGTGCCAGCAGCTCTCTAGGGCCGCGGGCCGGCTACACCTTC. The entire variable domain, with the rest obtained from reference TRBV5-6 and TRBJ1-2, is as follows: DAGVTQSPTHLIKTRGQQVTLRCSPKSGHDTVSWYQQALGQGPQFIFQYYEEEERQRGNFPDRFSGHQFPNYSSELNVNALLLGDSALYLCASSSLGPRAGYTFGSGTRLTVV.

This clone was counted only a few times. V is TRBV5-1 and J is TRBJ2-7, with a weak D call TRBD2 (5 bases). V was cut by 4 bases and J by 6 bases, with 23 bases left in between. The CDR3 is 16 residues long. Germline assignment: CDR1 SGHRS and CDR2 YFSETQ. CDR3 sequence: CASSRISGFPLREQYF. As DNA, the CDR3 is TGCGCCAGCAGCCGCATATCGGGATTCCCGCTACGCGAGCAGTACTTC.

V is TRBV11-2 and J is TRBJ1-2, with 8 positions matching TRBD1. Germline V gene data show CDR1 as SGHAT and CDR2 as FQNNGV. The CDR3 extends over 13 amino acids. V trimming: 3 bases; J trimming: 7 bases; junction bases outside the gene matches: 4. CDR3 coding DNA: TGTGCCAGCAGCTTCGACAGGGGAGCTGGCTACACCTTC. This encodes CASSFDRGAGYTF. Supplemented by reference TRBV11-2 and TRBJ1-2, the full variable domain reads EAGVAQSPRYKIIEKRQSVAFWCNPISGHATLYWYQQILGQGPKLLIQFQNNGVVDDSQLPKDRFSAERLKGVDSTLKIQPAKLEDSAVYLCASSFDRGAGYTFGSGTRLTVV.

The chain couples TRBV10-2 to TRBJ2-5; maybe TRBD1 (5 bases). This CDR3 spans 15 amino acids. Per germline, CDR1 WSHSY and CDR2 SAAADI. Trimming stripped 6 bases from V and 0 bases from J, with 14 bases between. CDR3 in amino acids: CASRDLTEYQETQYF. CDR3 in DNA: TGCGCCAGCAGAGACCTGACAGAGTACCAAGAGACCCAGTACTTC.

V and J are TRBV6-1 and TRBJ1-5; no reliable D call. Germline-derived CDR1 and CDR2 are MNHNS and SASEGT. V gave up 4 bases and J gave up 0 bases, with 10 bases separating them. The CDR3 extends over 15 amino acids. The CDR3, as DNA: TGTGCCAGCAGTGTAGTGGAGTATAGCAATCAGCCCCAGCATTTT. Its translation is CASSVVEYSNQPQHF.

CDR3 sequence (DNA): TGTGCCAGCAGCTTGGGTCGTAGGGGATCGAACACCGGGGAGCTGTTTTTT. Its protein product is CASSLGRRGSNTGELFF. This chain uses TRBV5-8 with TRBJ2-2, with D possibly matching TRBD1 (5 bases). The CDR3 contains 17 residues. V was shortened by 0 bases and J by 0 bases, with 12 bases between the two germline ends. Per germline, CDR1 SGHTS and CDR2 YDEGEE. The full variable domain, rest sourced from reference TRBV5-8 and TRBJ2-2, is EAGVTQSPTHLIKTRGQQATLRCSPISGHTSVYWYQQALGLGLQFLLWYDEGEERNRGNFPPRFSGRQFPNYSSELNVNALELEDSALYLCASSLGRRGSNTGELFFGEGSRLTVL.

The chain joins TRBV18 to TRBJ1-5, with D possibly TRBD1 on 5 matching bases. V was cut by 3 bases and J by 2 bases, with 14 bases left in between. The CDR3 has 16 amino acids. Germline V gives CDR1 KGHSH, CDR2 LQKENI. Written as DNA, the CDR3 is TGTGCCAGCTCACCCACCCGCGGGGGAGGCAATCAGCCCCAGCATTTT. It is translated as CASSPTRGGGNQPQHF.

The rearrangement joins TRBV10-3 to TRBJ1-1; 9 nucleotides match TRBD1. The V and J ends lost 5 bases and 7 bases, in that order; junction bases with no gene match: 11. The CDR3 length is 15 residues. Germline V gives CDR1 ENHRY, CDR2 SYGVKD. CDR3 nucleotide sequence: TGTGCCATCAGTACGTCCCGGGACAGGGCGGATGAAGCTTTCTTT. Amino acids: CAISTSRDRADEAFF.

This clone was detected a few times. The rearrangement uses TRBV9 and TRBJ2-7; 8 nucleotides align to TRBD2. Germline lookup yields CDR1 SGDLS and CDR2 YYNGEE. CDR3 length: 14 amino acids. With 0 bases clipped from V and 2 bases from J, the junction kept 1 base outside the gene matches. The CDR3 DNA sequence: TGTGCCAGCAGCGTAGCGGGAGGGACCTACGAGCAGTACTTC. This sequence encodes CASSVAGGTYEQYF.

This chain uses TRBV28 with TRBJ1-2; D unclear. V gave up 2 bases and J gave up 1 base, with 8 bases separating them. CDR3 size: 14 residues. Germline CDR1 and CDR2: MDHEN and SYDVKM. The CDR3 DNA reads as TGTGCCAGCAGTTTACGTTCAGTTAACTATGGCTACACCTTC. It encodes CASSLRSVNYGYTF.

CDR3 coding DNA: TGTGCCGCGGGTCTAAAGTCCTATGGCTACACCTTC. This translates into CAAGLKSYGYTF. The V call is TRBV28, the J call TRBJ1-2, with unresolved D. V was trimmed by 11 bases and J by 4 bases, leaving 14 bases between them. The germline gives CDR1 MDHEN, CDR2 SYDVKM. This CDR3 has 12 residues.

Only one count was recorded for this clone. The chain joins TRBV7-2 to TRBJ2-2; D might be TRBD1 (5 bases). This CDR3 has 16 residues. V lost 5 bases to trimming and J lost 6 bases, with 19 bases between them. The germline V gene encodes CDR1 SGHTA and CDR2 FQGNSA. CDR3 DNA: TGTGCCAGCAGCCGTTACTCTGGACAACCACCCGGGGAGCTGTTTTTT. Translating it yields CASSRYSGQPPGELFF.

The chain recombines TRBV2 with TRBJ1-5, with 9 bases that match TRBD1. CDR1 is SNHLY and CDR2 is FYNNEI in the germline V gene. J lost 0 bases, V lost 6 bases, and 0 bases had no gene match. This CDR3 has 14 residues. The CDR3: CASRGQGSNQPQHF. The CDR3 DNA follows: TGTGCCAGCAGGGGACAGGGTAGCAATCAGCCCCAGCATTTT.

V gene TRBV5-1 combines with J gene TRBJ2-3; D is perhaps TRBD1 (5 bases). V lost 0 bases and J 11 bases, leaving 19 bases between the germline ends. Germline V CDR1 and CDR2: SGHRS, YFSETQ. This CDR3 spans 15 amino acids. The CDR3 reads CASSLDAGPVGEQYF. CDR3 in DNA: TGCGCCAGCAGCTTGGATGCTGGGCCGGTAGGGGAGCAGTATTTT. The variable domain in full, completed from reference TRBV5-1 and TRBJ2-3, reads KAGVTQTPRYLIKTRGQQVTLSCSPISGHRSVSWYQQTPGQGLQFLFEYFSETQRNKGNFPGRFSGRQFSNSRSEMNVSTLELGDSALYLCASSLDAGPVGEQYFGPGTRLTVL.

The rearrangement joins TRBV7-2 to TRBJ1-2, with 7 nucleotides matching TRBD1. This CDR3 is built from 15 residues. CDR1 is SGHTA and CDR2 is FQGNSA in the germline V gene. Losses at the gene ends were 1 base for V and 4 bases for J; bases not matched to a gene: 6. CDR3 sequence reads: CASSLGPTGTYGYTF. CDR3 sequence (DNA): TGTGCCAGCAGCTTAGGGCCGACAGGGACCTATGGCTACACCTTC.

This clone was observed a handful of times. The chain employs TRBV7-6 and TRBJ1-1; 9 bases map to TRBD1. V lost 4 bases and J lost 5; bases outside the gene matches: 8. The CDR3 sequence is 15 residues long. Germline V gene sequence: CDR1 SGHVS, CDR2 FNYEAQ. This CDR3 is CASSSPYRGRTEAFF. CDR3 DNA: TGTGCCAGCAGCTCACCTTACAGGGGGCGGACTGAAGCTTTCTTT. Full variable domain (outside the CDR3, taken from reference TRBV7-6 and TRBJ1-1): GAGVSQSPRYKVTKRGQDVALRCDPISGHVSLYWYRQALGQGPEFLTYFNYEAQQDKSGLPNDRFSAERPEGSISTLTIQRTEQRDSAMYRCASSSPYRGRTEAFFGQGTRLTVV.